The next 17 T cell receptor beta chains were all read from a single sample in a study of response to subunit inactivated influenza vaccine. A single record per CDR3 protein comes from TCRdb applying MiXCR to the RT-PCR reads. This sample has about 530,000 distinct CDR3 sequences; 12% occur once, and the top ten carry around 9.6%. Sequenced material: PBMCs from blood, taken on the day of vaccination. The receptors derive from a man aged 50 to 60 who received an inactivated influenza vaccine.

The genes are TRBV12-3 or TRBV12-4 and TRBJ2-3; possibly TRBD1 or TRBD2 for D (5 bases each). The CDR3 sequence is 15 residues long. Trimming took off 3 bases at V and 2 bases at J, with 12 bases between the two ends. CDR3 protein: CASSFGGRDTDTQYF. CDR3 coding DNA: TGTGCCAGCAGTTTTGGGGGACGGGACACAGATACGCAGTATTTT.

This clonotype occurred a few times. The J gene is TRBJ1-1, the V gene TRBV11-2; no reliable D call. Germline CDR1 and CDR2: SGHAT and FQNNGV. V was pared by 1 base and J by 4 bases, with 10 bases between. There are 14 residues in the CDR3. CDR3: CASSLGLGGTEAFF. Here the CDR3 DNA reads TGTGCCAGCAGCTTAGGTCTGGGAGGCACTGAAGCTTTCTTT.

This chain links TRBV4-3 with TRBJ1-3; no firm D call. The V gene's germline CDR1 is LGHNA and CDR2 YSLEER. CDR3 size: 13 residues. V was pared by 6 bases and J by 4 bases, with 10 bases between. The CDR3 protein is CASSSLGGNTIYF. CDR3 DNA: TGCGCCAGCAGTAGTCTTGGGGGAAACACCATATATTTT.

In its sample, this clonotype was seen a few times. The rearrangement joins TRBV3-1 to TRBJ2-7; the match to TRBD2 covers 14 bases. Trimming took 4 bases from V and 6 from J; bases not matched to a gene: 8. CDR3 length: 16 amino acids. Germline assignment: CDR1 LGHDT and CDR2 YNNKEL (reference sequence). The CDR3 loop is CASSRPGLAGAGEQYF. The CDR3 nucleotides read TGTGCCAGCAGCCGACCGGGACTAGCGGGAGCTGGCGAGCAGTACTTC.

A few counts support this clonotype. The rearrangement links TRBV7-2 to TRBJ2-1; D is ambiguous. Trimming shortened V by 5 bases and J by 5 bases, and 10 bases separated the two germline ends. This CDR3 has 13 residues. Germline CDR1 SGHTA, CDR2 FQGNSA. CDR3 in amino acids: CASSPSIHNEQFF. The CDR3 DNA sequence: TGTGCCAGCAGCCCGTCTATCCACAATGAGCAGTTCTTC.

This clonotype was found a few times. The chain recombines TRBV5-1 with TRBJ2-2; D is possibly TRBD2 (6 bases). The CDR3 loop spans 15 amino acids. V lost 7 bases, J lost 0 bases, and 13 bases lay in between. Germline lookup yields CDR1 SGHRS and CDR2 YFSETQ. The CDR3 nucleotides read TGCGCCAGCGATTATGGCGGGGCGAACACCGGGGAGCTGTTTTTT. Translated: CASDYGGANTGELFF.

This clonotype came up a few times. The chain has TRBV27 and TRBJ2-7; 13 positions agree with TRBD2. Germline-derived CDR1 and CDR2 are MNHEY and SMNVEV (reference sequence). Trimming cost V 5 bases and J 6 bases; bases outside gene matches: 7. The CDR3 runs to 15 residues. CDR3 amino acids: CASSQRTSGRGEQYF. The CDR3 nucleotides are TGTGCCAGCAGTCAAAGGACTAGCGGGAGAGGCGAGCAGTACTTC.

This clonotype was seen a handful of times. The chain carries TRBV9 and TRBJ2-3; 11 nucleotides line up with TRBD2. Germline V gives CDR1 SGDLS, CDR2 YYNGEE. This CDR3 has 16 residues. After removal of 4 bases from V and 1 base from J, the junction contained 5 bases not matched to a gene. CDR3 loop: CASSRQLAGGTDTQYF. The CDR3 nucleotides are TGTGCCAGCAGCAGACAACTAGCGGGGGGCACAGATACGCAGTATTTT. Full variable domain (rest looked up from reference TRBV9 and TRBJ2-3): DSGVTQTPKHLITATGQRVTLRCSPRSGDLSVYWYQQSLDQGLQFLIQYYNGEERAKGNILERFSAQQFPDLHSELNLSSLELGDSALYFCASSRQLAGGTDTQYFGPGTRLTVL.

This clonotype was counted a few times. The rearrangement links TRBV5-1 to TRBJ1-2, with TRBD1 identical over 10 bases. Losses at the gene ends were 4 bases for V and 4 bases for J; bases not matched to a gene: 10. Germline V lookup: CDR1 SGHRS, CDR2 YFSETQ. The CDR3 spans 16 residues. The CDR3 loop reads CASSPDRGLGGYGYTF. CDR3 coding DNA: TGCGCCAGCAGCCCCGACAGGGGGCTGGGTGGCTATGGCTACACCTTC.

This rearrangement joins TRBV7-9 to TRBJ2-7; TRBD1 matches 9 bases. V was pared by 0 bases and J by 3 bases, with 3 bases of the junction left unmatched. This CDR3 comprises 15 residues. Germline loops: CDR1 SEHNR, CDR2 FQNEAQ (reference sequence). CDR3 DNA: TGTGCCAGCAGCTTAGCCGGGACAGGGTACTACGAGCAGTACTTC. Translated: CASSLAGTGYYEQYF.

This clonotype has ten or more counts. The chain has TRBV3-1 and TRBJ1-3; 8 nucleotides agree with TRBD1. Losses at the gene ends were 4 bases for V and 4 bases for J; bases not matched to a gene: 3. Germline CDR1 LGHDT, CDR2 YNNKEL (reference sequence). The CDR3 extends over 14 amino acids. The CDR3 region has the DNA TGTGCCAGCAGCCCGACAGGGGACGGAAACACCATATATTTT. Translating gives CASSPTGDGNTIYF.

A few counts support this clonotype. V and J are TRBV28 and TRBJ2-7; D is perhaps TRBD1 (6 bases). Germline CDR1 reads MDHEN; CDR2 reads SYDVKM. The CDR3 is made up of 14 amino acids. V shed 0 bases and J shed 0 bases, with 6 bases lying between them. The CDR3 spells CASSLWDSSYEQYF. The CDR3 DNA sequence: TGTGCCAGCAGTTTATGGGACAGCTCCTACGAGCAGTACTTC.

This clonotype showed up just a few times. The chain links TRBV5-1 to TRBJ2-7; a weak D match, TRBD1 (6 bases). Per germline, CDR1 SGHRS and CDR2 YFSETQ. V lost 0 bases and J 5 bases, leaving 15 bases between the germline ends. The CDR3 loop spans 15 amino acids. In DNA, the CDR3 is TGCGCCAGCAGCTTGGGGGCCAGGGGAAGCGACGAGCAGTACTTC. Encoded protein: CASSLGARGSDEQYF.

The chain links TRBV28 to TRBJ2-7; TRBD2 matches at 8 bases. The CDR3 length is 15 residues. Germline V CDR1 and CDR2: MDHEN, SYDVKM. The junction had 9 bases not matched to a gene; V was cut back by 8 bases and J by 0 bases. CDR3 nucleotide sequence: TGTGCCAGCGGAACGACTAGCGCCCTCTCCTACGAGCAGTACTTC. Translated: CASGTTSALSYEQYF.

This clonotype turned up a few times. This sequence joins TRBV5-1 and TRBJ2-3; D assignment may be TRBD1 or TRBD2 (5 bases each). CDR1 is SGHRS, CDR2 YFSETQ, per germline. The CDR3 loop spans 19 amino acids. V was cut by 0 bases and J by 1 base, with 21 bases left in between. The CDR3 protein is CASSLAVGPLRDGTDTQYF. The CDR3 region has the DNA TGCGCCAGCAGCTTGGCGGTGGGGCCCCTCCGGGACGGCACAGATACGCAGTATTTT.

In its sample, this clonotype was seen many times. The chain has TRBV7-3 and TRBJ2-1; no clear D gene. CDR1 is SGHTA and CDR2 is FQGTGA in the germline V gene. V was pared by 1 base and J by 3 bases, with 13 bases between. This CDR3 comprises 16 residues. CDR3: CASSLNPAMVYNEQFF. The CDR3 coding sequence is TGTGCCAGCAGCTTAAATCCAGCGATGGTCTACAATGAGCAGTTCTTC.

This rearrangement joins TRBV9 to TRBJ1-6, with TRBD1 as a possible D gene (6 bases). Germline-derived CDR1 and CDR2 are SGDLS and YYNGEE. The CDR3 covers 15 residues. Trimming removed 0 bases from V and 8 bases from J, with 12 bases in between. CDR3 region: CASSVEGVAYSPLHF. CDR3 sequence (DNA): TGTGCCAGCAGCGTAGAGGGGGTCGCCTATTCACCCCTCCACTTT.